The clone carrying this T cell receptor (beta chain) was recorded once. Sequenced by immunoSEQ multiplex PCR; TCRdb stores in-frame clones only, minus some. Among fewer than 250,000 clones, 86% were seen once, and the ten largest hold 0.6% to 0.9%. These data belong to a study of blood T cell repertoires in COVID-19. V shed 7 bases and J shed 3 bases, with 15 bases lying between them. This CDR3 has 13 amino acids. Per germline, CDR1 SQVTM and CDR2 ANQGSEA. The clonotype originates from a woman in her sixties or seventies with acute or convalescent COVID-19. The V gene is TRBV29-1, the J gene TRBJ1-1; possibly TRBD1 for D (5 bases). The sample consisted of peripheral blood. The CDR3 DNA follows: TGCAGCGCGGGGCGCGGCCGGGACACTGAAGCTTTCTTT. Its translation is CSAGRGRDTEAFF.